Shown below are 28 T cell receptor beta chains from a single sample sequenced in a study of cytomegalovirus exposure and HLA in healthy donors. PCR amplification relied on 60 Vbeta primers (plus 13 Jbeta primers). Clones were sequenced by immunoSEQ multiplex PCR, and TCRdb holds only the in-frame ones, with some missing. The data show some 130,000 clones, less than 85% seen once. Sequenced material: PBMCs. Receptors originate from a male donor in good health and CMV-seronegative.

The V and J genes are TRBV5-1 and TRBJ2-3, with D possibly matching TRBD1 (5 bases). This CDR3 comprises 13 residues. CDR1 is SGHRS and CDR2 is YFSETQ in the germline V gene. V was cut by 5 bases and J by 4 bases, with 11 bases left in between. The CDR3 reads CASRGAGADTQYF. The DNA of the CDR3 is TGCGCCAGCAGAGGGGCAGGTGCAGATACGCAGTATTTT.

The chain joins TRBV5-5 to TRBJ2-1; 9 bases line up with TRBD1. The CDR3 consists of 16 residues. The J segment lost 1 base and the V segment lost 3 bases, leaving 5 bases of the junction unmatched. Looked up from germline, CDR1 is SGHKS and CDR2 is YYEKEE (reference sequence). The CDR3 protein is CASSSSTGGSYNEQFF. The CDR3 DNA reads TGTGCCAGCAGCTCGTCGACAGGGGGGTCCTACAATGAGCAGTTCTTC.

The chain is built from TRBV5-1 and TRBJ2-1, with 7 nucleotides matching TRBD1. The CDR3 spans 12 residues. Trimming removed 4 bases from V and 9 bases from J; junction bases left unmatched: 4. Germline CDR1 SGHRS, CDR2 YFSETQ. The CDR3, as DNA: TGCGCCAGCAGCCTACAGGGGAGTGAGCAGTTCTTC. It yields the protein CASSLQGSEQFF.

This clone has just a few counts. This chain connects TRBV11-2 to TRBJ2-3; D gene unclear. This CDR3 is 15 amino acids long. CDR1 is SGHAT, CDR2 FQNNGV, per germline. The germline V and J ends were trimmed by 2 bases and 2 bases, with 11 bases remaining between them. The CDR3 bases are TGTGCCAGCAGCTTAATGGTACGGTCCACAGATACGCAGTATTTT. Amino acids: CASSLMVRSTDTQYF.

The rearrangement links TRBV28 to TRBJ2-5; 13 positions agree with TRBD2. The CDR3 totals 15 residues. V shed 3 bases, J shed 4 bases, and the junction held 2 bases outside the gene matches. Germline assignment: CDR1 MDHEN and CDR2 SYDVKM. CDR3 coding DNA: TGTGCCAGCAGTTTCACTAGCGGGGGGGCAGAGACCCAGTACTTC. Protein product: CASSFTSGGAETQYF.

This chain links TRBV7-2 with TRBJ2-7, with D maybe TRBD1 (5 bases). Germline-derived CDR1 and CDR2 are SGHTA and FQGNSA. The CDR3 runs to 15 residues. V was cut by 2 bases and J by 2 bases, with 13 bases left in between. CDR3 protein: CASSLNPGNTYEQYF. In nucleotides, the CDR3 is TGTGCCAGCAGCTTAAACCCAGGGAATACCTACGAGCAGTACTTC.

This chain uses TRBV5-1 with TRBJ1-1; D ambiguous. The CDR3 has 14 amino acids. Deletions cut 2 bases from V and 4 bases from J, with 12 bases between. The V gene's germline CDR1 is SGHRS and CDR2 YFSETQ. Here the CDR3 reads CASSFEGSVTEAFF. The CDR3 DNA follows: TGCGCCAGCAGCTTTGAGGGTTCAGTCACTGAAGCTTTCTTT.

In this sample, this clone turned up once. The chain uses TRBV5-1 and TRBJ1-2, with D perhaps TRBD1 (6 bases). The V gene lost 4 bases and the J gene lost 3 bases, with 10 bases spanning the gap. The CDR3 consists of 13 residues. Germline assignment: CDR1 SGHRS and CDR2 YFSETQ. DNA for the CDR3: TGCGCCAGCAGCCTAGACAGGCACTATGGCTACACCTTC. This codes for CASSLDRHYGYTF.

Concerning this clone: One junction end disagrees with the germline gene, perhaps due to a read error. This sequence joins TRBV7-9 and TRBJ2-3; TRBD2 aligns across 16 bases. CDR1 and CDR2 (germline): SEHNR, FQNEAQ (reference sequence). This CDR3 comprises 19 residues. The CDR3 sequence is CSSSLLVGTSGGEGDTQYF. The CDR3 DNA sequence: TGTTCCAGCAGTCTTCTGGTGGGGACTAGCGGGGGGGAGGGAGATACGCAGTATTTT.

The chain recombines TRBV6-1 with TRBJ2-1; possibly TRBD2 for D (7 bases). Germline CDR1 is MNHNS and CDR2 is SASEGT. V was shortened by 2 bases and J by 9 bases, with 17 bases between the two germline ends. CDR3 length: 15 residues. The CDR3 sequence is CASSESGGGSSEQFF. CDR3 nucleotides: TGTGCCAGCAGTGAATCGGGGGGCGGTAGCAGTGAGCAGTTCTTC.

This sequence joins TRBV7-2 and TRBJ2-7; 14 nucleotides agree with TRBD2. The CDR3 runs to 19 residues. Germline values: CDR1 SGHTA, CDR2 FQGNSA. V was clipped by 0 bases and J by 2 bases; unmatched bases: 9. Here the CDR3 DNA reads TGTGCCAGCAGCTTAGCCGGGACTAGCGGGAGTTCCGACCCCTACGAGCAGTACTTC. It codes for CASSLAGTSGSSDPYEQYF.

The chain's CDR3 is CASTSTSGGFNEQFF. CDR3 bases: TGTGCCAGCACCTCGACTAGCGGGGGGTTCAATGAGCAGTTCTTC. The chain combines TRBV27 with TRBJ2-1; 13 nucleotides match TRBD2. The germline V gene encodes CDR1 MNHEY and CDR2 SMNVEV (reference sequence). J gave up 6 bases and V 7 bases, and 6 bases lay outside the gene matches. The CDR3 is made up of 15 amino acids.

V and J are TRBV6-1 and TRBJ2-2; TRBD2 aligns across 11 bases. Germline trimming cut 4 bases from V and 5 bases from J; bases unmatched to any gene: 9. CDR3 length: 17 amino acids. Germline assignment: CDR1 MNHNS and CDR2 SASEGT. The CDR3 bases are TGTGCCAGCAGTGCTTTAGCGGGAGGGTTAGGGACCGGGGAGCTGTTTTTT. Translating gives CASSALAGGLGTGELFF.

The J gene is TRBJ1-4, the V gene TRBV6-1, with a possible D match to TRBD1 (5 bases). CDR1 is MNHNS, CDR2 SASEGT, per germline. The CDR3 is 15 residues long. V dropped 2 bases and J dropped 11 bases, with 18 bases sitting between them. CDR3 amino acids: CASSEIGGRGNKLFF. CDR3 nucleotides: TGTGCCAGCAGTGAAATAGGAGGACGGGGGAACAAACTGTTTTTT.

This chain joins TRBV19 and TRBJ1-5; tentative D call: TRBD1 (5 bases). V lost 6 bases, J lost 0 bases, and 12 bases lay in between. This CDR3 region has 15 residues. The germline V gene has CDR1 LNHDA and CDR2 SQIVND (reference sequence). The CDR3 region has the DNA TGTGCCAGTAGCAAGGGGCCTTATAGCAATCAGCCCCAGCATTTT. Amino acid sequence: CASSKGPYSNQPQHF.

The J gene is TRBJ2-1, the V gene TRBV15; 8 bases map to TRBD1. CDR1 is LNHNV and CDR2 is YYDKDF in the germline V gene (reference sequence). This CDR3 region has 17 residues. V lost 3 bases to trimming and J lost 2 bases; unmatched junction nucleotides: 9. The CDR3 DNA reads TGTGCCACCAGCAGGGACAGGGCATTGGTCCCCTACAATGAGCAGTTCTTC. Residues: CATSRDRALVPYNEQFF.

The chain carries TRBV7-9 and TRBJ2-3, with D possibly TRBD1 on 6 matching bases. Germline values: CDR1 SEHNR, CDR2 FQNEAQ (reference sequence). The germline V and J ends were trimmed by 5 bases and 2 bases, with 11 bases remaining between them. The CDR3 has 14 residues. This chain's CDR3 is CASSAGQITDTQYF. The CDR3 coding sequence is TGTGCCAGCAGCGCCGGACAGATCACAGATACGCAGTATTTT.

The chain has TRBV7-2 and TRBJ2-7; tentatively, D is TRBD2 (7 bases). V gave up 8 bases and J gave up 0 bases, with 20 bases separating them. Germline CDR1 and CDR2: SGHTA and FQGNSA. This CDR3 spans 16 amino acids. For the CDR3, the DNA is TGTGCCAGCTTCATGTGGGGGGGCGTAAGCTCCTACGAGCAGTACTTC. Translating gives CASFMWGGVSSYEQYF.

The chain couples TRBV2 to TRBJ2-3, with 10 bases fitting TRBD2. V gave up 6 bases and J gave up 8 bases; unmatched junction bases: 8. This CDR3 region has 14 residues. The germline V gene has CDR1 SNHLY and CDR2 FYNNEI. The CDR3 here is CASRPSGGIPTQYF. The CDR3 nucleotides read TGTGCCAGCAGACCTAGCGGGGGAATCCCTACGCAGTATTTT.

This chain uses TRBV4-2 with TRBJ2-2; D is uncertain. This CDR3 comprises 13 residues. Germline CDR1 reads LGHNA; CDR2 reads YNFKEQ. V lost 1 base and J 6 bases, leaving 6 bases between the germline ends. CDR3 coding DNA: TGTGCCAGCAGCCAAGGAGATGCCGGGGAGCTGTTTTTT. Amino acid sequence: CASSQGDAGELFF.

The rearrangement links TRBV7-9 to TRBJ2-1; 8 bases are a match to TRBD1. J gave up 4 bases and V 10 bases, and 6 bases lay outside the gene matches. Germline V gives CDR1 SEHNR, CDR2 FQNEAQ (reference sequence). CDR3 length equals 13 residues. This CDR3 reads CATRTGTYNEQFF. The DNA of the CDR3 is TGTGCCACCCGGACAGGGACGTACAATGAGCAGTTCTTC.

V gene TRBV6-4 combines with J gene TRBJ2-1, with TRBD2 identical over 12 bases. This CDR3 is built from 18 residues. The V segment lost 0 bases and the J segment 6 bases; nucleotides outside the gene matches: 9. Germline V gives CDR1 MRHNA, CDR2 SNTAGT. CDR3: CASSDSGLAGGRGNEQFF. CDR3 nucleotide sequence: TGTGCCAGCAGTGACTCTGGGCTAGCGGGGGGGCGGGGCAATGAGCAGTTCTTC.

The chain links TRBV7-8 to TRBJ1-5; no reliable D call. The V gene lost 1 base and the J gene lost 3 bases, with 10 bases spanning the gap. Germline lookup yields CDR1 SGHVS and CDR2 FQNEAQ. This CDR3 has 15 residues. For the CDR3, the DNA is TGTGCCAGCAGCTTAGGGCGGCAGTTCAATCAGCCCCAGCATTTT. This encodes CASSLGRQFNQPQHF. The full variable domain, in which reference TRBV7-8 and TRBJ1-5 provide the parts outside the CDR3, is GAGVSQSPRYKVAKRGQDVALRCDPISGHVSLFWYQQALGQGPEFLTYFQNEAQLDKSGLPSDRFFAERPEGSVSTLKIQRTQQEDSAVYLCASSLGRQFNQPQHFGDGTRLSIL.

The V call is TRBV5-1, the J call TRBJ1-6; 7 bases line up with TRBD1. Trimming at V came to 3 bases and at J to 8 bases, leaving 8 bases not matched to a gene. Per germline, CDR1 SGHRS and CDR2 YFSETQ. The CDR3 runs to 15 residues. The CDR3 reads CASSSTPGGDSPLHF. Here the CDR3 DNA reads TGCGCCAGCAGCTCCACACCAGGGGGTGATTCACCCCTCCACTTT.

The J gene is TRBJ2-3, the V gene TRBV2, with 7 bases matching TRBD2. The CDR3 is 15 residues long. Germline values: CDR1 SNHLY, CDR2 FYNNEI. With V trimmed by 2 bases and J by 6 bases, 8 bases remained unmatched. The CDR3 spells CASSEFAGEIDTQYF. In DNA form, the CDR3 reads TGTGCCAGCAGTGAATTTGCGGGGGAGATTGATACGCAGTATTTT. Drawing the rest from reference TRBV2 and TRBJ2-3, the complete variable domain is EPEVTQTPSHQVTQMGQEVILRCVPISNHLYFYWYRQILGQKVEFLVSFYNNEISEKSEIFDDQFSVERPDGSNFTLKIRSTKLEDSAMYFCASSEFAGEIDTQYFGPGTRLTVL.

The chain uses TRBV6-5 and TRBJ1-1; D ambiguous. The CDR3 has 14 amino acids. CDR1 and CDR2 (germline): MNHEY, SVGAGI. V shed 0 bases and J shed 1 base, with 6 bases lying between them. CDR3 sequence reads: CASSYSPWNTEAFF. The CDR3 DNA follows: TGTGCCAGCAGTTACTCCCCCTGGAACACTGAAGCTTTCTTT.

This chain links TRBV11-2 with TRBJ1-1; D might be TRBD1 (5 bases). The CDR3 is 16 residues long. Trimming took off 3 bases at V and 0 bases at J, with 14 bases between the two ends. The germline gives CDR1 SGHAT, CDR2 FQNNGV. CDR3 DNA sequence: TGTGCCAGCAGCTTTGTTGGGGCGGCCTTGAACACTGAAGCTTTCTTT. It encodes CASSFVGAALNTEAFF.

V and J are TRBV18 and TRBJ2-7; TRBD2 matches 9 bases. The CDR3 has 10 amino acids. V gave up 8 bases and J gave up 12 bases; unmatched junction bases: 5. Germline assignment: CDR1 KGHSH and CDR2 LQKENI. The CDR3 here is CASIAGDRYF. For the CDR3, the DNA is TGTGCCAGCATAGCGGGAGATAGGTACTTC.